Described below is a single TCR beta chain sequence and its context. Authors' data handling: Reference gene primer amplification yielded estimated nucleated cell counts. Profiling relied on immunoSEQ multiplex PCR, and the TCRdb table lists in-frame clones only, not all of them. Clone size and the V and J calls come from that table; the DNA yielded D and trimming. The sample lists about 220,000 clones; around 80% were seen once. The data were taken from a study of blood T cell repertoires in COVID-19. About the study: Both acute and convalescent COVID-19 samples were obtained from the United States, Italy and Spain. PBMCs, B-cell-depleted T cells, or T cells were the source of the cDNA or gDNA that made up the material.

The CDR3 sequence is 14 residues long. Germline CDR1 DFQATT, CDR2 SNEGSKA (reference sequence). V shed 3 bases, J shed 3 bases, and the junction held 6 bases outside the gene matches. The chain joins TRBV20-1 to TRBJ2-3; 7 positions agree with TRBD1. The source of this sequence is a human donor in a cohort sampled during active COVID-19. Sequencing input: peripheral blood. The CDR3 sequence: CSASQAGGTDTQYF. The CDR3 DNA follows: TGCAGTGCTAGTCAGGCAGGGGGAACAGATACGCAGTATTTT.